These 21 T cell receptor beta chains originate from one sample sequenced in a study of response to subunit inactivated influenza vaccine. Each CDR3 protein is one row after TCRdb ran MiXCR on the RT-PCR reads. The top ten hold under 13% of the sample, which has about 780,000 distinct CDR3 sequences, less than 20% seen once. The starting material was PBMCs from blood, obtained more than 4 days after vaccination. The receptors originated from a man over 45 who received an inactivated influenza vaccine.

This clonotype has a handful of counts. The rearrangement uses TRBV5-1 and TRBJ2-4; 9 nucleotides align to TRBD1. The V gene end was trimmed by 4 bases and the J gene end by 9 bases; junction bases not matched to a gene: 5. Germline-derived CDR1 and CDR2 are SGHRS and YFSETQ. The CDR3 covers 13 residues. CDR3 nucleotides: TGCGCCAGCAGCCCGGGACAGGGCACCATTCAGTACTTC. It yields the protein CASSPGQGTIQYF.

The chain links TRBV12-5 to TRBJ2-1, with D unresolved. The CDR3 totals 11 residues. The V end lost 1 base, the J end lost 7 bases, and 2 bases lay between the germline ends. Germline lookup yields CDR1 LGHNT and CDR2 FRNRAP. In DNA form, the CDR3 reads TGTGCTAGTGGTTTGGGAAATGAGCAGTTCTTC. It is translated as CASGLGNEQFF.

A few counts support this clonotype. This CDR3 reads CASSQDRGLGEQYF. CDR3 nucleotide sequence: TGCGCCAGCAGCCAAGACAGGGGGCTTGGGGAGCAGTACTTC. The rearrangement links TRBV4-1 to TRBJ2-7, with TRBD1 matching 8 bases. CDR3 size: 14 residues. CDR1 and CDR2 (germline): MGHRA, YSYEKL. V dropped 0 bases and J dropped 7; count of bases not matched to a gene: 5.

This clonotype came up a few times. The V gene is TRBV7-9, the J gene TRBJ2-3; D may be TRBD2 (6 bases). Trimming stripped 5 bases from V and 5 bases from J, with 11 bases between. Germline loops: CDR1 SEHNR, CDR2 FQNEAQ (reference sequence). This CDR3 spans 13 amino acids. The chain's CDR3 is CASSGGYGDTQYF. The CDR3 DNA reads TGTGCCAGCAGCGGAGGGTATGGAGATACGCAGTATTTT.

The V gene is TRBV9, the J gene TRBJ2-5, with D hard to call. CDR1 and CDR2 (germline): SGDLS, YYNGEE. Trimming pared 0 bases from V and 5 bases from J, leaving 8 bases between. The CDR3 extends over 13 amino acids. CDR3 sequence (DNA): TGTGCCAGCAGCGTAGAGGTTGGGGAGACCCAGTACTTC. Protein: CASSVEVGETQYF.

This sequence joins TRBV12-3 or TRBV12-4 and TRBJ1-2; TRBD1 might be the D (6 bases). The CDR3 totals 16 residues. Trimming removed 3 bases at V and 7 bases at J, with 21 bases between. In DNA, the CDR3 is TGTGCCAGCAGTTTCTTGGGGGGCTCACCGGGAGCTGGCTACACCTTC. Translating it yields CASSFLGGSPGAGYTF.

This clonotype was seen a few times. The rearrangement joins TRBV29-1 to TRBJ2-5; D is undetermined. The CDR3 loop spans 12 amino acids. CDR1 is SQVTM and CDR2 is ANQGSEA in the germline V gene. Trimming cost V 6 bases and J 0 bases, with 8 bases left between them. The CDR3 protein is CSVSHNQETQYF. The DNA for the CDR3 is TGCAGCGTGTCCCACAACCAAGAGACCCAGTACTTC. Looking up the rest from reference TRBV29-1 and TRBJ2-5 gives the full variable domain: SAVISQKPSRDICQRGTSLTIQCQVDSQVTMMFWYRQQPGQSLTLIATANQGSEATYESGFVIDKFPISRPNLTFSTLTVSNMSPEDSSIYLCSVSHNQETQYFGPGTRLLVL.

This clonotype was recorded a few times. The genes are TRBV25-1 and TRBJ2-1, with 9 bases aligning to TRBD2. The V and J ends lost 4 bases and 10 bases, in that order; junction bases with no gene match: 14. The CDR3 extends over 16 amino acids. Germline V CDR1 and CDR2: MGHDK, SYGVNS. The CDR3 DNA follows: TGTGCCAGCAGTGGGGGTAGCGGGAGAGTTATGGGAGAGCAGTTCTTC. Translated: CASSGGSGRVMGEQFF.

The rearrangement joins TRBV5-5 to TRBJ2-7, with D uncertain. CDR3 length: 16 amino acids. CDR1 SGHKS and CDR2 YYEKEE come from the germline V gene (reference sequence). The germline V and J ends were trimmed by 4 bases and 0 bases, with 17 bases remaining between them. CDR3 amino acids: CASSRTTGSSSYEQYF. The DNA of the CDR3 is TGTGCCAGCAGCCGAACAACCGGGTCTAGCTCCTACGAGCAGTACTTC.

This clonotype was seen more than once but under ten times. The chain carries TRBV5-1 and TRBJ2-3; TRBD2 might be the D (5 bases). V was cut by 3 bases and J by 0 bases, with 11 bases left in between. In germline, CDR1 is SGHRS, CDR2 YFSETQ. The CDR3 runs to 15 residues. As DNA, the CDR3 is TGCGCCAGCAGCTCCGGACTGGTGAGCACAGATACGCAGTATTTT. Translated: CASSSGLVSTDTQYF.

This clonotype was seen ten or more times. The chain carries TRBV24-1 and TRBJ2-1; 13 bases are shared with TRBD2. The germline V gene encodes CDR1 KGHDR and CDR2 SFDVKD. CDR3 size: 17 residues. V dropped 4 bases and J dropped 4; count of bases not matched to a gene: 6. For the CDR3, the DNA is TGTGCCACCAGTGACCGGGGACTAGCGGGGATATACAATGAGCAGTTCTTC. This gives the protein CATSDRGLAGIYNEQFF.

This clonotype was seen only once. The chain combines TRBV7-2 with TRBJ2-7, with 8 nucleotides matching TRBD2. The germline gives CDR1 SGHTA, CDR2 FQGNSA. V shed 0 bases and J 3 bases; nucleotides not matched to a gene: 19. This CDR3 spans 20 amino acids. The CDR3 reads CASSLAAQRGLAGRFYEQYF. The CDR3 bases are TGTGCCAGCAGCTTAGCGGCACAAAGGGGTCTAGCGGGTCGATTCTACGAGCAGTACTTC.

This clonotype was detected many times. The chain recombines TRBV7-2 with TRBJ2-2; D is unresolved. Looked up from germline, CDR1 is SGHTA and CDR2 is FQGNSA. The V end was cut by 0 bases, the J end by 4 bases, with 9 bases between. The CDR3 is 15 residues long. Here the CDR3 DNA reads TGTGCCAGCAGCTTAGCTGCAGGCGGCACCGGGGAGCTGTTTTTT. Residues: CASSLAAGGTGELFF.

This clonotype was found a few times. This chain connects TRBV4-3 to TRBJ2-2, with TRBD1 identical over 7 bases. The CDR3 sequence is 15 residues long. The trim removed 2 bases at V and 7 bases at J, leaving 7 bases unmatched. CDR1 LGHNA and CDR2 YSLEER come from the germline V gene. CDR3 amino acids: CASSQPGQRGGELFF. CDR3 sequence (DNA): TGCGCCAGCAGCCAACCGGGACAGCGAGGCGGGGAGCTGTTTTTT.

This clonotype was picked up a small number of times. The V gene is TRBV9, the J gene TRBJ2-7; TRBD2 aligns across 11 bases. The V gene end was trimmed by 0 bases and the J gene end by 4 bases; junction bases not matched to a gene: 0. CDR1 and CDR2 (germline): SGDLS, YYNGEE. The CDR3 runs to 14 residues. The CDR3 reads CASSVGLAGYEQYF. For the CDR3, the DNA is TGTGCCAGCAGCGTAGGACTAGCGGGGTACGAGCAGTACTTC.

The rearrangement uses TRBV12-2 and TRBJ1-5; the D call in the table, TRBD1, was not verified against the DNA. TRBV12-2 corresponds to a pseudogene. The CDR3 runs 15 residues. The CDR3 protein is CASPPLQGRNQPQHF. CDR3 bases: TGTGCAAGCCCACCGCTACAGGGAAGGAATCAGCCCCAGCATTTT.

This clonotype has more than one count but fewer than ten. V usage is TRBV12-3 or TRBV12-4 and J usage is TRBJ2-1; 14 nucleotides agree with TRBD2. After removal of 4 bases from V and 4 bases from J, the junction contained 12 bases not matched to a gene. This CDR3 comprises 19 residues. The CDR3: CASSSPGLAGVSPYNEQFF. CDR3 sequence (DNA): TGTGCCAGCAGTTCTCCGGGACTAGCGGGAGTCAGTCCTTACAATGAGCAGTTCTTC.

This clonotype was picked up a small number of times. The rearrangement uses TRBV7-2 and TRBJ2-7, with D perhaps given as TRBD1 or TRBD2 (6 bases each). The ends were cut back, 4 bases at V and 1 base at J, with 14 bases in the middle. The length of the CDR3 is 15 residues. CDR1 and CDR2 from the germline V gene are SGHTA and FQGNSA. Here the CDR3 reads CASSSRGPQSYEQYF. CDR3 DNA: TGTGCCAGCAGCTCACGGGGGCCCCAGTCCTACGAGCAGTACTTC.

V usage is TRBV20-1 and J usage is TRBJ2-5, with 11 bases matching TRBD1. This CDR3 has 16 amino acids. Germline CDR1 and CDR2: DFQATT and SNEGSKA (reference sequence). V was pared by 1 base and J by 4 bases, with 8 bases of the junction left unmatched. For the CDR3, the DNA is TGCAGTGCTAGAGCCTTCGGGACAGGGGGAGGAGAGACCCAGTACTTC. Residues: CSARAFGTGGGETQYF.

Only a few counts were recorded for this clonotype. The V gene is TRBV27, the J gene TRBJ2-7; 14 bases align to TRBD2. The germline V gene has CDR1 MNHEY and CDR2 SMNVEV (reference sequence). V trimming: 3 bases; J trimming: 7 bases; junction bases outside the gene matches: 11. The CDR3 runs 17 residues. The CDR3 is CASSFQGLAGGPREQYF. DNA of the CDR3: TGTGCCAGCAGTTTCCAAGGACTAGCGGGGGGCCCGAGGGAGCAGTACTTC.

V gene TRBV30 combines with J gene TRBJ1-4, with D hard to call. Germline CDR1 is GTSNPN and CDR2 is SVGIG (reference sequence). The ends were cut back, 6 bases at V and 2 bases at J, with 4 bases in the middle. The CDR3 is 11 amino acids. The CDR3 spells CACRTNEKLFF. Written as DNA, the CDR3 is TGTGCCTGTAGGACTAATGAAAAACTGTTTTTT.